The T cell receptor (beta chain) under discussion was sequenced for a study of human T cells and chemical hapten exposure. As for time point: pre-sensitization, week 0. Treatment: therapeutic diphenylcyclopropenone sensitization with weekly scalp DPC. Prior to each patch test being applied, blood was drawn. The germline CDR1 and CDR2 sequences are SGHTA and FQGTGA. The V and J ends lost 1 base and 7 bases, in that order; junction bases with no gene match: 3. The CDR3 sequence is 13 residues long. One entry per CDR3 protein results from TCRdb running MiXCR on the RACE reads. This table holds around 330,000 distinct CDR3 sequences, about 5.4% found once.

The chain is built from TRBV7-3 and TRBJ2-5; 7 nucleotides match TRBD2. Sequenced here: whole blood, sampled in connection with sensitization to the hapten diphenylcyclopropenone (DPC). The sequence was collected from a woman between 18 and 29 years old with alopecia areata. Some clones in this sample may be carry-over from other donors' samples. CDR3 in amino acids: CASSLMGEGTQYF. CDR3 DNA sequence: TGTGCCAGCAGCTTAATGGGGGAGGGGACCCAGTACTTC. The full variable domain, in which reference TRBV7-3 and TRBJ2-5 provide the parts outside the CDR3, is GAGVSQTPSNKVTEKGKYVELRCDPISGHTALYWYRQSLGQGPEFLIYFQGTGAADDSGLPNDRFFAVRPEGSVSTLKIQRTERGDSAVYLCASSLMGEGTQYFGPGTRLLVL.